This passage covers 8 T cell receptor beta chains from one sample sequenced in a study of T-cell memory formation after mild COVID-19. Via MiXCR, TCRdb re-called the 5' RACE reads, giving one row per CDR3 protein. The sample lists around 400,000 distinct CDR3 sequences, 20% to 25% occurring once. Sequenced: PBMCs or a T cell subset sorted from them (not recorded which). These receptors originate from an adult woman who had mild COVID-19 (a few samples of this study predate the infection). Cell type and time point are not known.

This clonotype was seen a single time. CDR3 nucleotides: TGTGCCAGCAGCTTATTTGGACACAGGTTTAGCTACGAGCAGTACTTC. Protein product: CASSLFGHRFSYEQYF. The V call is TRBV7-2, the J call TRBJ2-7; D is perhaps TRBD1 (5 bases). This CDR3 has 16 amino acids. Between the trimmed V and J ends, which lost 2 bases and 3 bases, there was a span of 17 bases. In germline, CDR1 is SGHTA, CDR2 FQGNSA.

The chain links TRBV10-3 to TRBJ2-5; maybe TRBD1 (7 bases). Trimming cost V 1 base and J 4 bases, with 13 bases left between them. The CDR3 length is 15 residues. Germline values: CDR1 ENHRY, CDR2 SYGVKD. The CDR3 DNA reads TGTGCCATCAGTGAGTTCGCAGGGGGAGGAGAGACCCAGTACTTC. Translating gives CAISEFAGGGETQYF.

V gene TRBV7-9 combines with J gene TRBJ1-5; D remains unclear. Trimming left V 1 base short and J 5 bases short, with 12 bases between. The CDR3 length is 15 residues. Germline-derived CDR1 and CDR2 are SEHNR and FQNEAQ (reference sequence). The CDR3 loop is CASSLVGGVHQPQHF. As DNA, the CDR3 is TGTGCCAGCAGCTTAGTCGGTGGGGTGCATCAGCCCCAGCATTTT. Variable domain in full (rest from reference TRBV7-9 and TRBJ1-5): DTGVSQNPRHKITKRGQNVTFRCDPISEHNRLYWYRQTLGQGPEFLTYFQNEAQLEKSRLLSDRFSAERPKGSFSTLEIQRTEQGDSAMYLCASSLVGGVHQPQHFGDGTRLSIL.

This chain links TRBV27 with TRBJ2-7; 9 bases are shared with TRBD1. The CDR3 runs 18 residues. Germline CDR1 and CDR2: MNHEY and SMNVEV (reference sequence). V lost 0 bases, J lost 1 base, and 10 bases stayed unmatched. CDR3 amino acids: CASSLSKDRGWKSYEQYF. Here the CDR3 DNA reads TGTGCCAGCAGTTTATCCAAGGACAGGGGTTGGAAGTCCTACGAGCAGTACTTC.

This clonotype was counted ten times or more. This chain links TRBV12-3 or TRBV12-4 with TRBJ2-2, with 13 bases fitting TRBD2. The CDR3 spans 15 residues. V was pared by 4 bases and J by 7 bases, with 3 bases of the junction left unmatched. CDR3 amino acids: CASSSGLAGVGELFF. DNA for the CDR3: TGTGCCAGCAGTTCCGGACTAGCGGGGGTCGGGGAGCTGTTTTTT.

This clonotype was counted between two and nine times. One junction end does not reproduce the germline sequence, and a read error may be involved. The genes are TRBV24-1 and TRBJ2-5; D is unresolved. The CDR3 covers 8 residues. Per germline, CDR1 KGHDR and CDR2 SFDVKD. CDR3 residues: CATSGGNF. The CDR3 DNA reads TGTGCCACCAGTGGTGGTAACTTC.

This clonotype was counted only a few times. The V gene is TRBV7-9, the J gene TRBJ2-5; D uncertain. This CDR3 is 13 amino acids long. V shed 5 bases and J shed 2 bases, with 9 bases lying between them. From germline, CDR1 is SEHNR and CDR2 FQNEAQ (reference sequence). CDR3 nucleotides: TGTGCCAGCAGCCCCCAGCCTCAAGAGACCCAGTACTTC. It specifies CASSPQPQETQYF.

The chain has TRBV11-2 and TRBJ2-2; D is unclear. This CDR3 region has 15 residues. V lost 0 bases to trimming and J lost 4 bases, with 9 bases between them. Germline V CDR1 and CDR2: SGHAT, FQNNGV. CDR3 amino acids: CASSLDLPPTGELFF. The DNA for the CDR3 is TGTGCCAGCAGCTTAGATCTCCCCCCCACCGGGGAGCTGTTTTTT.